This T cell receptor beta chain is drawn from a study of cytomegalovirus exposure and HLA in healthy donors. Regarding this clone: Its antigen is as yet unknown.

The CDR3 runs to 14 residues. Trimming left V 0 bases short and J 5 bases short, with 10 bases between. In germline, CDR1 is LNHDA, CDR2 SQIVND (reference sequence). PCR employed 60 Vbeta and 13 Jbeta primers. Sequencing was performed with immunoSEQ multiplex PCR; in TCRdb, only in-frame clones are kept and a portion is missing. The record lists under 70,000 clones, of which the ten most abundant hold roughly 2.1%. Study-wide findings and caveats: The authors reported that TCR beta sequences could predict HLA-A and HLA-B alleles. These predictions were accurate for most subjects in the first cohort. Specific recognition of CMV antigens was confirmed in vitro for a few chains (all CMV-associated).

The rearrangement joins TRBV19 to TRBJ1-2, with D unresolved. The sequenced sample consisted of PBMCs. The receptor comes from a woman aged 18-29 years in good health and CMV-seronegative. The CDR3 here is CASSIDRTMYGYTF. The DNA of the CDR3 is TGTGCCAGTAGTATAGATCGAACTATGTATGGCTACACCTTC.